The 5 T cell receptor beta chains below all came from one sample that was sequenced in a study of shared clonotypes between healthy human individuals. Here immunoSEQ multiplex PCR was the method, and the copy in TCRdb shows in-frame clones only, minus some. The table lists over a million clones, around 98% of them singletons, with about 0.42% in the top ten. Sequenced sample: naive CD4+ T cells sorted from blood. The sample's subset: CD45RA+ positively selected. The receptors originated from a man aged 30-40 years in good health.

With regard to this clone: Other nucleotide sequences in the sample specify the same CDR3. The CDR3 region has the DNA TGCAGCGTTGGCGCCGGGAACACTGAAGCTTTCTTT. This gives the protein CSVGAGNTEAFF. The V and J genes are TRBV29-1 and TRBJ1-1; the D is unclear. In germline, CDR1 is SQVTM, CDR2 ANQGSEA. The CDR3 covers 12 residues. Trimming took 4 bases from V and 1 from J, leaving 7 bases between them.

V and J are TRBV28 and TRBJ2-2; 7 nucleotides agree with TRBD1. The CDR3 covers 16 residues. Germline V gene sequence: CDR1 MDHEN, CDR2 SYDVKM. V was clipped by 5 bases and J by 4 bases; unmatched bases: 10. The CDR3 region is CASSPQTGLVTGELFF. The CDR3 DNA reads as TGTGCCAGCAGTCCCCAGACAGGGCTGGTCACCGGGGAGCTGTTTTTT.

Regarding this clone: Other DNA sequences in the same sample also yield this CDR3. This chain links TRBV9 with TRBJ1-1, with a tentative D call TRBD1 (5 bases). CDR1 is SGDLS, CDR2 YYNGEE, per germline. This CDR3 is 14 amino acids long. V was pared by 1 base and J by 2 bases, with 9 bases between. The CDR3: CASSVQGQNTEAFF. The CDR3 DNA reads as TGTGCCAGCAGCGTACAGGGCCAAAACACTGAAGCTTTCTTT.

The rearrangement links TRBV12-5 to TRBJ2-1, with 12 bases fitting TRBD2. From germline, CDR1 is LGHNT and CDR2 FRNRAP. V was clipped by 6 bases and J by 10 bases; unmatched bases: 7. This CDR3 has 14 residues. The CDR3 nucleotides read TGTGCTAGTGGCCGACTAGCGGGAGACGGGGAGCAGTTCTTC. Translating it yields CASGRLAGDGEQFF.

The CDR3: CASSSRPGNGYTF. As DNA, the CDR3 is TGTGCCAGCAGTTCAAGGCCGGGGAATGGCTACACCTTC. The chain employs TRBV28 and TRBJ1-2; D is ambiguous. The V gene lost 4 bases and the J gene lost 6 bases, with 12 bases spanning the gap. CDR3 size: 13 residues. The germline V gene encodes CDR1 MDHEN and CDR2 SYDVKM.